The clone carrying this T cell receptor (beta chain) was seen more than once but under ten times. What it binds is unknown. The sample originates from a study of OX40 agonist ivuxolimab in advanced cancers. TCRdb's copy holds only in-frame clones and misses some; the assay was immunoSEQ multiplex PCR. Of approximately 100,000 clones in the sample, about 91% were seen once. General study points: At doses 0.1 to 3.0 mg/kg, CD4+ and CD8+ clones expanded. Researchers did not establish what antigens the expanded peripheral T cells target.

This CDR3 has 18 residues. Per germline, CDR1 PRHDT and CDR2 FYEKMQ (reference sequence). Trimming stripped 2 bases from V and 3 bases from J, with 23 bases between. Autoimmune disease history or systemic immunosuppression led to patients being barred. This TCR was recovered from an adult with an advanced solid tumor such as melanoma, head and neck, liver or kidney cancer. The material was CD4+ or CD8+ T cells sorted from blood, obtained in a trial of the OX40 agonist ivuxolimab. This chain connects TRBV13 to TRBJ2-7, with D perhaps matching TRBD1 or TRBD2 (6 bases each). The CDR3 coding sequence is TGTGCCAGCAGCTTAAAGGGGGGCAGGGTGGACCAGTTCTACGAGCAGTACTTC. Translating gives CASSLKGGRVDQFYEQYF.